Below, 4 T cell receptor beta chains from the same sample are listed, as sequenced in a study of Ad26.COV2.S vaccination and SARS-CoV-2 variants. The treatment is: around 19 received Ad26.COV2.S at low or high dose, single or two shots; a few received placebo; per-sample allocation not given. Sample collection was performed on day 63 after the first vaccine or placebo injection. TCRdb's table, derived via immunoSEQ multiplex PCR, lists solely in-frame clones and lacks some. The sample includes some 450,000 clones, less than 95% of them seen just once. Sequencing used peripheral blood, obtained in a trial of Ad26.COV2.S vaccine versus placebo. The receptors shown here come from a person between 18 and 60 years old who received the Ad26.COV2.S COVID-19 vaccine or a placebo.

This clone turned up a few times. The chain combines TRBV2 with TRBJ1-4, with unresolved D. V was pared by 6 bases and J by 7 bases, with 6 bases between. CDR1 is SNHLY and CDR2 is FYNNEI in the germline V gene. The CDR3 loop spans 11 amino acids. CDR3: CASRRVEKLFF. The CDR3 DNA reads TGTGCCAGCAGACGGGTTGAAAAACTGTTTTTT.

V is TRBV14 and J is TRBJ2-3, with TRBD2 identical over 7 bases. There are 15 residues in the CDR3. V trimming: 3 bases; J trimming: 1 base; junction bases outside the gene matches: 4. Germline CDR1 SGHDN, CDR2 FVKESK. In DNA, the CDR3 is TGTGCCAGCAGCCAGCAGCGGGGTCGCACAGATACGCAGTATTTT. The encoded protein is CASSQQRGRTDTQYF.

In its sample, this clone was seen once. The chain recombines TRBV10-3 with TRBJ2-2, with 7 bases aligning to TRBD1. This CDR3 comprises 14 residues. Germline CDR1 and CDR2: ENHRY and SYGVKD. The trim removed 11 bases at V and 3 bases at J, leaving 9 bases unmatched. The CDR3 DNA is TGTGCCGCCCTAGGACAGGTAGACACCGGGGAGCTGTTTTTT. Protein sequence: CAALGQVDTGELFF.

In this sample, this clone turned up once. The CDR3 sequence is CATSRDSGGRATDTQYF. CDR3 sequence (DNA): TGTGCCACCAGCAGAGATTCGGGCGGGAGGGCAACAGATACGCAGTATTTT. The chain is built from TRBV15 and TRBJ2-3, with TRBD2 matching over 9 bases. V shed 0 bases and J 3 bases; nucleotides not matched to a gene: 7. CDR1 LNHNV and CDR2 YYDKDF come from the germline V gene (reference sequence). The CDR3 is 17 residues long.